In this sample, the clone carrying this T cell receptor beta chain turned up a few times. The sample comes from a study of blood T cells in healthy people across ages. Through a sample-barcoded 5' primer and a J-beta primer mix, a second PCR was run for roughly 6 to 11 cycles. In TCRdb, the 5' RACE reads were re-called with MiXCR into one record per CDR3 protein. The sample consists of 760,000 or so distinct CDR3 sequences, 20% to 30% of them appearing once. CDR3 length equals 13 residues. Germline CDR1 KGHSH, CDR2 LQKENI. Trimming removed 2 bases at V and 9 bases at J, with 11 bases between. These data were also filed under a second study, of T cells of mothers and their children.

Sequences were obtained from blood. The rearrangement uses TRBV18 and TRBJ2-1, with D tentatively TRBD1 or TRBD2 (5 bases each). The TCR sequence derives from a boy aged 5-17 years in good health. The CDR3 sequence: CASSPVGEGEQFF. As DNA, the CDR3 is TGTGCCAGCTCACCAGTGGGGGAAGGTGAGCAGTTCTTC.